Below are 20 T cell receptor beta chains sequenced from a single sample in a study of blood T cell repertoires in COVID-19. Sequencing was performed with immunoSEQ multiplex PCR; in TCRdb, only in-frame clones are kept and a portion is missing. The top ten hold about 10% of the sample, which has approximately 210,000 clones, approximately 80% seen once. The sample taken for sequencing was peripheral blood. The receptor set was obtained from an elderly woman with COVID-19, enrolled during active disease.

This chain connects TRBV18 to TRBJ1-6, with D perhaps TRBD1 (6 bases). The V gene's germline CDR1 is KGHSH and CDR2 LQKENI. V lost 6 bases and J lost 3, with 12 bases in between. CDR3 size: 15 residues. The CDR3 loop reads CASSREGGYNSPLHF. CDR3 nucleotides: TGTGCCAGCTCTCGAGAAGGGGGCTATAATTCACCCCTCCACTTT.

The chain recombines TRBV4-2 with TRBJ1-1; D perhaps matches TRBD1 (6 bases). V gave up 4 bases and J gave up 3 bases, with 18 bases separating them. Germline V gene data show CDR1 as LGHNA and CDR2 as YNFKEQ. The CDR3 runs to 16 residues. CDR3 sequence: CASSLLVGGRDTEAFF. Here the CDR3 DNA reads TGTGCCAGCAGCCTCCTGGTGGGGGGGCGGGACACTGAAGCTTTCTTT.

The chain employs TRBV18 and TRBJ2-2; TRBD1 might be the D (6 bases). Germline V lookup: CDR1 KGHSH, CDR2 LQKENI. This CDR3 has 14 residues. V dropped 6 bases and J dropped 1 base, with 9 bases sitting between them. The CDR3 sequence is CASSLDRNTGELFF. The DNA for the CDR3 is TGTGCCAGCTCCCTGGACAGGAACACCGGGGAGCTGTTTTTT. Supplemented by reference TRBV18 and TRBJ2-2, the full variable domain reads NAGVMQNPRHLVRRRGQEARLRCSPMKGHSHVYWYRQLPEEGLKFMVYLQKENIIDESGMPKERFSAEFPKEGPSILRIQQVVRGDSAAYFCASSLDRNTGELFFGEGSRLTVL.

The J gene is TRBJ1-4, the V gene TRBV7-9, with TRBD1 matching over 7 bases. This CDR3 has 16 residues. V dropped 2 bases and J dropped 6; count of bases not matched to a gene: 9. In germline, CDR1 is SEHNR, CDR2 FQNEAQ (reference sequence). CDR3 sequence: CASSLIGRGADEKLFF. The CDR3 region has the DNA TGTGCCAGCAGCTTAATCGGCAGGGGGGCAGATGAAAAACTGTTTTTT.

This sequence joins TRBV7-8 and TRBJ2-3, with 8 bases fitting TRBD1. V was pared by 3 bases and J by 5 bases, with 4 bases of the junction left unmatched. The CDR3 sequence is 14 residues long. Germline V gene lookup returns CDR1 SGHVS and CDR2 FQNEAQ. CDR3 loop: CASSLGQAGDTQYF. In DNA, the CDR3 is TGTGCCAGCAGCTTGGGACAGGCGGGAGATACGCAGTATTTT.

The chain uses TRBV7-9 and TRBJ1-2; 9 bases align to TRBD1. The V gene end was trimmed by 3 bases and the J gene end by 6 bases; junction bases not matched to a gene: 5. CDR3 length: 14 residues. In germline, CDR1 is SEHNR, CDR2 FQNEAQ (reference sequence). The CDR3 DNA is TGTGCCAGCAGCTTTACAGGGGGCGCGGATGGCTACACCTTC. This translates into CASSFTGGADGYTF.

The chain uses TRBV7-2 and TRBJ1-3; D possibly corresponds to TRBD1 (5 bases). Trimming took off 3 bases at V and 0 bases at J, with 12 bases between the two ends. Germline values: CDR1 SGHTA, CDR2 FQGNSA. CDR3 length: 16 residues. The CDR3, as DNA: TGTGCCAGCAGCTTGGCAGGGCAAATCTCTGGAAACACCATATATTTT. Amino acid sequence: CASSLAGQISGNTIYF.

This chain links TRBV7-2 with TRBJ2-2; possibly TRBD1 for D (5 bases). The germline V gene encodes CDR1 SGHTA and CDR2 FQGNSA. The CDR3 contains 16 residues. The germline V and J ends were trimmed by 2 bases and 3 bases, with 13 bases remaining between them. The CDR3 here is CASSLRGRVDTGELFF. The CDR3 DNA sequence: TGTGCCAGCAGCTTAAGGGGAAGGGTGGACACCGGGGAGCTGTTTTTT. The full variable domain, completed using reference TRBV7-2 and TRBJ2-2, is GAGVSQSPSNKVTEKGKDVELRCDPISGHTALYWYRQSLGQGLEFLIYFQGNSAPDKSGLPSDRFSAERTGGSVSTLTIQRTQQEDSAVYLCASSLRGRVDTGELFFGEGSRLTVL.

The chain has TRBV5-1 and TRBJ1-3; 7 bases align to TRBD1. Germline CDR1 and CDR2: SGHRS and YFSETQ. CDR3 length: 15 residues. V dropped 0 bases and J dropped 4; count of bases not matched to a gene: 4. Here the CDR3 DNA reads TGCGCCAGCAGCTTGGACAGGGGAGTCGGAAACACCATATATTTT. Protein sequence: CASSLDRGVGNTIYF.

The V and J genes are TRBV18 and TRBJ2-3; 9 bases fit TRBD2. The CDR3 extends over 18 amino acids. Unmatched junction bases numbered 10, after V lost 2 bases and J lost 1 base. Per germline, CDR1 KGHSH and CDR2 LQKENI. This chain's CDR3 is CASSPSAGGPSGTDTQYF. The DNA for the CDR3 is TGTGCCAGCTCACCATCGGCGGGGGGGCCTTCTGGCACAGATACGCAGTATTTT.

This clone was counted a single time. V usage is TRBV2 and J usage is TRBJ2-3; 10 nucleotides match TRBD1. The CDR3 has 15 amino acids. J lost 4 bases, V lost 7 bases, and 8 bases had no gene match. Germline V gives CDR1 SNHLY, CDR2 FYNNEI. The CDR3 DNA sequence: TGTGCCAGCACCGTGACAGGGGGCGTCGCAGATACGCAGTATTTT. Translating gives CASTVTGGVADTQYF.

The CDR3: CAKTGTGSVGSPLHF. CDR3 nucleotides: TGTGCAAAGACCGGGACAGGGTCAGTGGGTTCACCCCTCCACTTT. The rearrangement links TRBV6-4 to TRBJ1-6; the match to TRBD1 covers 9 bases. CDR1 and CDR2 from the germline V gene are MRHNA and SNTAGT. This CDR3 comprises 15 residues.

The chain joins TRBV27 to TRBJ1-6; D might be TRBD1 (5 bases). Germline V lookup: CDR1 MNHEY, CDR2 SMNVEV (reference sequence). The CDR3 is 12 residues long. The CDR3, as DNA: TGTGCTAGCTGGGGGGGAGAGTCACCCCTCCACTTT. Translated: CASWGGESPLHF.

The DNA of the CDR3 is TGTGCCAGCAGTTCCCGAACAGGGGAAAAATACAATGAGCAGTTCTTC. This encodes CASSSRTGEKYNEQFF. The V gene is TRBV6-5, the J gene TRBJ2-1, with 7 bases aligning to TRBD1. The CDR3 is 16 amino acids. Trimming at V came to 4 bases and at J to 4 bases, leaving 10 bases not matched to a gene. CDR1 is MNHEY and CDR2 is SVGAGI in the germline V gene.

The rearrangement links TRBV7-4 to TRBJ1-3, with D unresolved. CDR3 length: 16 residues. V shed 3 bases and J shed 7 bases, with 19 bases lying between them. The V gene's germline CDR1 is SGHVT and CDR2 SQSDAQ. The CDR3 nucleotides are TGTGCCAGCAGCTTCGAAGGACTCATAAAGTGGAACACCATATATTTT. The encoded protein is CASSFEGLIKWNTIYF.

The chain links TRBV28 to TRBJ1-6, with D perhaps matching TRBD1 (6 bases). Trimming pared 5 bases from V and 9 bases from J, leaving 17 bases between. The germline CDR1 and CDR2 sequences are MDHEN and SYDVKM. The CDR3 sequence is 15 residues long. The CDR3 protein is CASSVDSGGGSPLHF. CDR3 DNA: TGTGCCAGCAGTGTGGACAGTGGAGGTGGTTCACCCCTCCACTTT.

The gene calls are TRBV15 and TRBJ2-6; D not resolved. The CDR3 extends over 18 amino acids. Germline V gene data show CDR1 as LNHNV and CDR2 as YYDKDF (reference sequence). Trimming stripped 0 bases from V and 0 bases from J, with 12 bases between. The CDR3, as DNA: TGTGCCACCAGCAGAGATTTAAGTGCGAGCTCTGGGGCCAACGTCCTGACTTTC. It is translated as CATSRDLSASSGANVLTF.

This rearrangement joins TRBV10-3 to TRBJ1-2; 7 bases match TRBD1. CDR1 is ENHRY and CDR2 is SYGVKD in the germline V gene. The CDR3 is 14 amino acids. The trim removed 10 bases at V and 2 bases at J, leaving 10 bases unmatched. CDR3 DNA: TGTGCCAGCAACCCGGGACAGATAAACTATGGCTACACCTTC. This gives the protein CASNPGQINYGYTF.

The chain combines TRBV18 with TRBJ2-1; 10 bases line up with TRBD2. The CDR3 contains 16 residues. With 3 bases clipped from V and 15 bases from J, the junction kept 17 bases outside the gene matches. CDR1 KGHSH and CDR2 LQKENI come from the germline V gene. CDR3 residues: CASSPRVAGGEDDRFF. The DNA for the CDR3 is TGTGCCAGCTCACCTCGGGTAGCGGGGGGCGAGGATGATCGGTTCTTC.

In this sample, this clone turned up a few times. The V and J genes are TRBV7-2 and TRBJ2-7, with D perhaps matching TRBD1 (6 bases). Between the trimmed V and J ends, which lost 0 bases and 4 bases, there was a span of 10 bases. Germline V gene lookup returns CDR1 SGHTA and CDR2 FQGNSA. This CDR3 has 14 amino acids. As DNA, the CDR3 is TGTGCCAGCAGCTTAGCGACAGGACCTTACGAGCAGTACGTC. Protein sequence: CASSLATGPYEQYV.